One sample yielded the 15 T cell receptor beta chains listed below, sequenced in a study of shared clonotypes between healthy human individuals. Selected positively for CCR7 and CD45RO-negative, naive CD8 cells excluded terminally differentiated effector memory CD45RA+ cells. Assay: immunoSEQ multiplex PCR; the TCRdb copy retains only in-frame clones and omits some. The data show roughly 600,000 clones, with 95% to 98% seen just once and 0.3% to 0.35% held by the top ten. Material for sequencing was naive CD8+ T cells sorted from blood. Source of these receptors: a man aged 25-45 years in good health.

V is TRBV7-2 and J is TRBJ1-5; D perhaps matches TRBD1 (5 bases). This CDR3 region has 16 residues. V lost 3 bases, J lost 5 bases, and 17 bases lay in between. CDR1 is SGHTA and CDR2 is FQGNSA in the germline V gene. The CDR3 nucleotides are TGTGCCAGCAGCTTTTTGCCCCTCGTGGGGGATCAGCCCCAGCATTTT. Translated: CASSFLPLVGDQPQHF.

V and J are TRBV5-6 and TRBJ1-3; the D is unclear. Germline lookup yields CDR1 SGHDT and CDR2 YYEEEE. The CDR3 consists of 16 residues. V was pared by 5 bases and J by 1 base, with 16 bases between. Written as DNA, the CDR3 is TGTGCCAGCAGTCCCGGGCCGGGCTCTTCTGGAAACACCATATATTTT. Translation gives CASSPGPGSSGNTIYF.

The J gene is TRBJ2-7, the V gene TRBV7-8, with D possibly being TRBD2 (5 bases). V lost 1 base and J 4 bases, leaving 14 bases between the germline ends. The CDR3 length is 15 residues. CDR1 SGHVS and CDR2 FQNEAQ come from the germline V gene. This chain's CDR3 is CASSLEPGIGYEQYF. CDR3 nucleotide sequence: TGTGCCAGCAGCTTAGAACCCGGGATCGGGTACGAGCAGTACTTC.

The genes are TRBV6-5 and TRBJ2-7; D ambiguous. CDR3 length equals 14 residues. Trimming cost V 2 bases and J 3 bases, with 11 bases left between them. Germline V gene data show CDR1 as MNHEY and CDR2 as SVGAGI. CDR3 sequence reads: CASSYALDGYEQYF. In DNA form, the CDR3 reads TGTGCCAGCAGTTACGCGTTGGACGGCTACGAGCAGTACTTC.

With respect to this clone: In the same sample, other DNA sequences code for this CDR3. This chain connects TRBV7-9 to TRBJ2-7, with D unclear. Trimming stripped 0 bases from V and 4 bases from J, with 4 bases between. The germline CDR1 and CDR2 sequences are SEHNR and FQNEAQ (reference sequence). The CDR3 extends over 12 amino acids. CDR3 sequence: CASSLAEYEQYF. CDR3 nucleotides: TGTGCCAGCAGCTTAGCGGAATACGAGCAGTACTTC.

The CDR3 loop reads CASSEIGPNTGELFF. CDR3 in DNA: TGCGCCAGCAGTGAAATAGGGCCAAACACCGGGGAGCTGTTTTTT. V usage is TRBV10-2 and J usage is TRBJ2-2; no reliable D call. This CDR3 is built from 15 residues. The V and J ends lost 3 bases and 2 bases respectively, with 10 bases between them. Germline CDR1 WSHSY, CDR2 SAAADI.

The J gene is TRBJ2-1, the V gene TRBV9, with 7 bases that match TRBD2. This CDR3 has 16 residues. V shed 0 bases, J shed 0 bases, and the junction held 3 bases outside the gene matches. CDR1 SGDLS and CDR2 YYNGEE come from the germline V gene. CDR3 sequence (DNA): TGTGCCAGCAGCGTAGGCGGGAGCCCCTCCTACAATGAGCAGTTCTTC. Its translation is CASSVGGSPSYNEQFF.

Here the CDR3 reads CASRFDRDGINYGYTF. The CDR3 coding sequence is TGTGCCAGCAGATTCGACAGGGACGGAATCAACTATGGCTACACCTTC. The V and J genes are TRBV27 and TRBJ1-2; 7 bases align to TRBD1. CDR1 MNHEY and CDR2 SMNVEV come from the germline V gene (reference sequence). The J segment lost 2 bases and the V segment lost 6 bases, leaving 12 bases of the junction unmatched. This CDR3 comprises 16 residues.

This clone was seen just once. The chain employs TRBV25-1 and TRBJ2-7, with no clear D. The CDR3 is made up of 14 amino acids. Trimming took off 0 bases at V and 4 bases at J, with 10 bases between the two ends. Germline V gene data show CDR1 as MGHDK and CDR2 as SYGVNS. The CDR3 DNA sequence: TGTGCCAGCAGTGAATATCGAACACTGTACGAGCAGTACTTC. It codes for CASSEYRTLYEQYF.

This chain joins TRBV29-1 and TRBJ2-2; TRBD1 matches at 10 bases. This CDR3 has 15 residues. The V gene end was trimmed by 2 bases and the J gene end by 7 bases; junction bases not matched to a gene: 7. Germline V gene lookup returns CDR1 SQVTM and CDR2 ANQGSEA. Written as DNA, the CDR3 is TGCAGCGTTGAACTCGGGACAGGGGTTCTCGGGGAGCTGTTTTTT. It translates to CSVELGTGVLGELFF.

This sequence joins TRBV9 and TRBJ2-7, with TRBD2 matching 14 bases. Looked up from germline, CDR1 is SGDLS and CDR2 is YYNGEE. Losses at the gene ends were 3 bases for V and 3 bases for J; bases not matched to a gene: 2. This CDR3 has 15 residues. This CDR3 reads CASSDGTSGSYEQYF. CDR3 DNA: TGTGCCAGCAGCGACGGGACTAGCGGGAGCTACGAGCAGTACTTC. The full variable domain, its missing parts supplied by reference TRBV9 and TRBJ2-7, is DSGVTQTPKHLITATGQRVTLRCSPRSGDLSVYWYQQSLDQGLQFLIQYYNGEERAKGNILERFSAQQFPDLHSELNLSSLELGDSALYFCASSDGTSGSYEQYFGPGTRLTVT.

This sequence joins TRBV7-9 and TRBJ2-7, with a tentative D call TRBD2 (5 bases). V was clipped by 5 bases and J by 6 bases, with 17 bases between them. There are 14 residues in the CDR3. Germline V lookup: CDR1 SEHNR, CDR2 FQNEAQ (reference sequence). The CDR3, as DNA: TGTGCCAGCAGCCCCTGGGAGCCCACCGGCGAGCAGTACTTC. Amino acids: CASSPWEPTGEQYF.

The chain has TRBV27 and TRBJ2-3; D is unclear. The CDR3 length is 14 residues. Trimming shortened V by 2 bases and J by 0 bases, and 6 bases separated the two germline ends. Germline lookup yields CDR1 MNHEY and CDR2 SMNVEV (reference sequence). In DNA, the CDR3 is TGTGCCAGCAGTTTAACGACAAGCACAGATACGCAGTATTTT. Amino acids: CASSLTTSTDTQYF.

The rearrangement links TRBV27 to TRBJ2-7; 7 bases align to TRBD1. The CDR3 totals 14 residues. With 5 bases clipped from V and 2 bases from J, the junction kept 6 bases outside the gene matches. Per the germline V gene, CDR1 is MNHEY and CDR2 is SMNVEV (reference sequence). Here the CDR3 reads CASSPTGAPYEQYF. CDR3 nucleotides: TGTGCCAGCAGTCCAACAGGGGCCCCCTACGAGCAGTACTTC.

This chain connects TRBV7-2 to TRBJ2-4; D gene ambiguous. V dropped 7 bases and J dropped 4 bases, with 5 bases sitting between them. The CDR3 has 11 residues. Per germline, CDR1 SGHTA and CDR2 FQGNSA. CDR3 nucleotides: TGTGCCAGCATCTCAAAAAACATTCAGTACTTC. Its protein product is CASISKNIQYF.